This entry lists 27 T cell receptor beta chains sequenced from one sample in a study of Ad26.COV2.S vaccination and SARS-CoV-2 variants. The assay was immunoSEQ multiplex PCR, and TCRdb's table has in-frame clones only and misses some. The table has approximately 410,000 clones, approximately 88% seen once. Specified treatment: roughly 20 received Ad26.COV2.S at low or high dose, single or two shots; 5 received placebo; per-sample allocation not given. Sampling was performed 63 days after the first vaccine or placebo injection. The sample consisted of peripheral blood, taken in a trial of Ad26.COV2.S vaccine versus placebo. The receptors were sampled from a person between 18 and 59 years old who received the Ad26.COV2.S COVID-19 vaccine or a placebo.

The J gene is TRBJ2-3, the V gene TRBV7-9; 13 bases are shared with TRBD2. CDR3 size: 18 residues. V gave up 3 bases and J gave up 2 bases; unmatched junction bases: 8. CDR1 and CDR2 from the germline V gene are SEHNR and FQNEAQ (reference sequence). The CDR3 here is CASSFTSGGDKNTDTQYF. The DNA of the CDR3 is TGTGCCAGCAGCTTCACTAGCGGGGGGGATAAAAACACAGATACGCAGTATTTT.

The chain has TRBV6-2 or TRBV6-3 and TRBJ2-1; D is unresolved. The CDR3 is 14 residues long. Germline assignment: CDR1 MNHEY and CDR2 SVGEGT. Trimming took off 2 bases at V and 9 bases at J, with 14 bases between the two ends. The CDR3 sequence is CASSYPRLRSEQFF. The CDR3 nucleotides are TGTGCCAGCAGTTACCCCCGACTGAGGAGTGAGCAGTTCTTC.

The CDR3 DNA reads as TGCAGCGTTGCCCTGGGGGACCCATACAATGAGCAGTTCTTC. Translating gives CSVALGDPYNEQFF. The chain uses TRBV29-1 and TRBJ2-1; D tentatively reads TRBD1 or TRBD2 (5 bases each). Germline V gene sequence: CDR1 SQVTM, CDR2 ANQGSEA. Trimming removed 4 bases at V and 4 bases at J, with 14 bases between. CDR3 length equals 14 residues.

The CDR3 here is CASRVGPDPYNEQFF. Written as DNA, the CDR3 is TGTGCCAGCAGAGTAGGACCGGACCCGTACAATGAGCAGTTCTTC. The rearrangement joins TRBV5-4 to TRBJ2-1; D not resolved. Germline CDR1 and CDR2: SGHNT and YYREEE (reference sequence). This CDR3 contains 15 residues. The ends were cut back, 5 bases at V and 4 bases at J, with 16 bases in the middle.

The chain links TRBV4-1 to TRBJ2-1; tentatively, D is TRBD1 or TRBD2 (6 bases each). This CDR3 has 15 amino acids. Trimming removed 3 bases from V and 2 bases from J, with 11 bases in between. The V gene's germline CDR1 is MGHRA and CDR2 YSYEKL. CDR3 nucleotides: TGCGCCAGCAGCCAGCGGGACACCGCCTACAATGAGCAGTTCTTC. Translating gives CASSQRDTAYNEQFF.

The chain carries TRBV19 and TRBJ1-2, with 9 positions matching TRBD1. Germline loops: CDR1 LNHDA, CDR2 SQIVND (reference sequence). The ends lost 5 bases at V and 2 bases at J; junction bases unmatched: 6. The CDR3 length is 15 residues. The CDR3 region has the DNA TGTGCCAGTAGTTCAACAGGGGGCCTGAACTATGGCTACACCTTC. The encoded protein is CASSSTGGLNYGYTF.

The chain employs TRBV6-5 and TRBJ1-5, with D hard to call. In germline, CDR1 is MNHEY, CDR2 SVGAGI. This CDR3 spans 11 amino acids. V shed 7 bases and J shed 2 bases, with 3 bases lying between them. Here the CDR3 DNA reads TGTGCCAGCATGGGCAATCAGCCCCAGCATTTT. It yields the protein CASMGNQPQHF.

This chain joins TRBV19 and TRBJ2-2; D gene uncertain. V was clipped by 2 bases and J by 6 bases, with 4 bases between them. Germline V gives CDR1 LNHDA, CDR2 SQIVND (reference sequence). The CDR3 is made up of 12 amino acids. CDR3 bases: TGTGCCAGTAGTATAAGGCCCGGGGAGCTGTTTTTT. This translates into CASSIRPGELFF.

V gene TRBV4-2 combines with J gene TRBJ2-7; D gene unclear. The germline V gene has CDR1 LGHNA and CDR2 YNFKEQ. CDR3 length: 15 residues. The germline V and J ends were trimmed by 1 base and 0 bases, with 10 bases remaining between them. This CDR3 is CASSQAATSSYEQYF. In DNA form, the CDR3 reads TGTGCCAGCAGCCAAGCGGCTACGAGCTCCTACGAGCAGTACTTC.

The count of this clone is one. Different DNA sequences within this sample yield the same CDR3. The chain couples TRBV6-5 to TRBJ2-3, with 8 bases fitting TRBD1. This CDR3 has 14 residues. With 6 bases clipped from V and 1 base from J, the junction kept 3 bases outside the gene matches. CDR1 and CDR2 (germline): MNHEY, SVGAGI. CDR3 DNA: TGTGCCAGCAGCCGGGGACAGGGCACAGATACGCAGTATTTT. Encoded protein: CASSRGQGTDTQYF.

The rearrangement uses TRBV4-2 and TRBJ1-3; 7 bases agree with TRBD1. The CDR3 is made up of 15 amino acids. Unmatched junction bases numbered 7, after V lost 8 bases and J lost 0 bases. CDR1 and CDR2 from the germline V gene are LGHNA and YNFKEQ. The CDR3 here is CASSHSGGSGNTIYF. CDR3 DNA: TGTGCCAGCTCCCACTCAGGGGGCTCTGGAAACACCATATATTTT.

The rearrangement links TRBV7-8 to TRBJ2-3; possibly TRBD1 for D (6 bases). Trimming left V 3 bases short and J 3 bases short, with 10 bases between. Germline lookup yields CDR1 SGHVS and CDR2 FQNEAQ. The CDR3 is 14 residues long. The DNA of the CDR3 is TGTGCCAGCAGCTTGTACAGGGTTACAGATACGCAGTATTTT. It yields the protein CASSLYRVTDTQYF.

J is TRBJ2-5 and V is TRBV23-1; D is undetermined. TRBV23-1 is an ORF, and what it does is uncertain. V lost 0 bases and J 5 bases, leaving 7 bases between the germline ends. The CDR3 has 13 residues. The DNA for the CDR3 is TGCGCCAGCAGTCAATCGGGTTCTGAGACCCAGTACTTC. Amino acid sequence: CASSQSGSETQYF.

The genes are TRBV5-4 and TRBJ2-1; TRBD2 matches at 8 bases. The V and J ends lost 3 bases and 4 bases, in that order; junction bases with no gene match: 3. Germline-derived CDR1 and CDR2 are SGHNT and YYREEE (reference sequence). The CDR3 has 14 residues. The DNA of the CDR3 is TGTGCCAGCAGCTCTCCGGGGGGGTACAATGAGCAGTTCTTC. Encoded protein: CASSSPGGYNEQFF.

V usage is TRBV29-1 and J usage is TRBJ1-1; a weak D match, TRBD1 (5 bases). The CDR3 has 14 amino acids. CDR1 is SQVTM, CDR2 ANQGSEA, per germline. The V gene lost 7 bases and the J gene lost 3 bases, with 18 bases spanning the gap. CDR3 DNA: TGCAGCGCCGGGGGGGTAGTAGGGTACACTGAAGCTTTCTTT. Protein: CSAGGVVGYTEAFF.

The chain uses TRBV5-1 and TRBJ2-3; 7 nucleotides match TRBD1. V trimming: 0 bases; J trimming: 2 bases; junction bases outside the gene matches: 3. The CDR3 contains 15 residues. CDR1 SGHRS and CDR2 YFSETQ come from the germline V gene. The CDR3 loop reads CASSLAQGDTDTQYF. In nucleotides, the CDR3 is TGCGCCAGCAGCTTGGCCCAGGGGGACACAGATACGCAGTATTTT.

CDR3 coding DNA: TGTGCCAGCAGCGTATTTCCCTCGGGGTCCAGCTCCTACAATGAGCAGTTCTTC. Protein sequence: CASSVFPSGSSSYNEQFF. The V gene is TRBV3-1 (or the pseudogene TRBV3-2), the J gene TRBJ2-1, with TRBD2 as a possible D gene (5 bases). From germline, CDR1 is LGHDT and CDR2 YNNKEL (reference sequence). Trimming took 5 bases from V and 0 from J, leaving 20 bases between them. The CDR3 loop spans 18 amino acids.

In this sample, this clone turned up a few times. The CDR3 is CASSAGTGKLNTEAFF. The CDR3 bases are TGTGCCAGCAGTGCCGGGACGGGTAAACTGAACACTGAAGCTTTCTTT. The chain couples TRBV6-1 to TRBJ1-1; D may be TRBD1 (5 bases). V dropped 4 bases and J dropped 0 bases, with 15 bases sitting between them. CDR1 and CDR2 (germline): MNHNS, SASEGT. The length of the CDR3 is 16 residues.

The chain couples TRBV6-6 to TRBJ2-1; 9 positions agree with TRBD1. Germline V gene data show CDR1 as MNHNY and CDR2 as SVGAGI (reference sequence). The CDR3 consists of 19 residues. After removal of 5 bases from V and 0 bases from J, the junction contained 14 bases not matched to a gene. CDR3 in amino acids: CASSRRDRDYKSSYNEQFF. In DNA, the CDR3 is TGTGCCAGCAGTCGCCGGGACAGGGATTATAAGAGCTCCTACAATGAGCAGTTCTTC.

The rearrangement links TRBV29-1 to TRBJ1-3, with TRBD1 matching 7 bases. Germline values: CDR1 SQVTM, CDR2 ANQGSEA. This CDR3 comprises 14 residues. Trimming took 6 bases from V and 4 from J; bases not matched to a gene: 9. The CDR3 protein is CSVDLTGAGNTIYF. DNA for the CDR3: TGCAGCGTCGATCTAACAGGGGCGGGAAACACCATATATTTT.

V is TRBV5-1 and J is TRBJ1-4, with 7 bases fitting TRBD1. Per the germline V gene, CDR1 is SGHRS and CDR2 is YFSETQ. This CDR3 has 16 amino acids. J gave up 0 bases and V 2 bases, and 4 bases lay outside the gene matches. CDR3 in amino acids: CASSFRGGSTNEKLFF. CDR3 DNA: TGCGCCAGCAGCTTCAGGGGGGGATCAACTAATGAAAAACTGTTTTTT.

CDR3 loop: CASTRGGGSETQYF. CDR3 DNA: TGTGCCAGCACCCGTGGAGGGGGATCAGAGACCCAGTACTTC. This sequence joins TRBV7-8 and TRBJ2-5; tentatively, D is TRBD1 or TRBD2 (6 bases each). V was trimmed by 7 bases and J by 4 bases, leaving 16 bases between them. The germline V gene has CDR1 SGHVS and CDR2 FQNEAQ. The CDR3 covers 14 residues. Based on the CDR3 plus reference TRBV7-8 and TRBJ2-5, the full variable domain is GAGVSQSPRYKVAKRGQDVALRCDPISGHVSLFWYQQALGQGPEFLTYFQNEAQLDKSGLPSDRFFAERPEGSVSTLKIQRTQQEDSAVYLCASTRGGGSETQYFGPGTRLLVL.

This sequence joins TRBV11-2 and TRBJ2-7; unclear D gene. Germline V gene sequence: CDR1 SGHAT, CDR2 FQNNGV. Trimming shortened V by 1 base and J by 3 bases, and 10 bases separated the two germline ends. This CDR3 is built from 14 residues. This chain's CDR3 is CASSLVRPNYEQYF. The CDR3 coding sequence is TGTGCCAGCAGCTTAGTCAGGCCAAACTACGAGCAGTACTTC.

V gene TRBV24-1 combines with J gene TRBJ2-5; D could derive from TRBD1 or TRBD2 (5 bases each). CDR1 is KGHDR and CDR2 is SFDVKD in the germline V gene. Trimming took off 1 base at V and 3 bases at J, with 11 bases between the two ends. The CDR3 runs 15 residues. CDR3 sequence (DNA): TGTGCCACCAGTGATTTAACCAGGGAGAAAGAGACCCAGTACTTC. This codes for CATSDLTREKETQYF.

This chain links TRBV6-4 with TRBJ2-3, with D uncertain. The CDR3 is 15 amino acids. The germline CDR1 and CDR2 sequences are MRHNA and SNTAGT. Trimming took 0 bases from V and 10 from J, leaving 17 bases between them. For the CDR3, the DNA is TGTGCCAGCAGTGACTCTGGGCGTGGGTCGGCGGCGCAGTATTTT. Amino acid sequence: CASSDSGRGSAAQYF.

The chain has TRBV6-1 and TRBJ1-4; TRBD1 might be the D (6 bases). V lost 1 base to trimming and J lost 8 bases, with 11 bases between them. This CDR3 spans 14 amino acids. Germline loops: CDR1 MNHNS, CDR2 SASEGT. CDR3 residues: CASSEGTAGEKLFF. For the CDR3, the DNA is TGTGCCAGCAGTGAAGGGACAGCCGGGGAAAAACTGTTTTTT.

The chain is built from TRBV19 and TRBJ1-3; D is possibly TRBD1 (6 bases). Between the trimmed V and J ends, which lost 7 bases and 0 bases, there was a span of 10 bases. The CDR3 runs 14 residues. From germline, CDR1 is LNHDA and CDR2 SQIVND (reference sequence). The CDR3 protein is CASMDRLSGNTIYF. The CDR3 DNA sequence: TGTGCCAGTATGGACAGACTCTCTGGAAACACCATATATTTT.